This TCR beta chain was found in a study of PD-1 blockade in classical Hodgkin lymphoma. Overall study results and limits: Complete responders had baseline diversity similar to newly diagnosed patients. TCR diversity rose significantly by C4D1 in CD4+ but not CD8+ cells.

Worth noting for this clone: Antigen specificity is unknown.

Sequencing used immunoSEQ multiplex PCR; TCRdb keeps in-frame clones, though not all of them. In the table there are roughly 14,000 clones, around 61% of which are singletons. Germline V lookup: CDR1 SGHRS, CDR2 YFSETQ. The CDR3 is 14 amino acids. Trimming shortened V by 0 bases and J by 5 bases, and 6 bases separated the two germline ends. Brentuximab vedotin exposure varied, and every patient relapsed after autologous stem cell transplantation. The chain links TRBV5-1 to TRBJ1-6; no clear D gene. The receptor was isolated from a human donor with classical Hodgkin lymphoma. The sample was peripheral blood mononuclear cells (PBMCs), taken at baseline. CDR3 in amino acids: CASSLGVNNSPLHF. The CDR3 bases are TGCGCCAGCAGCTTGGGAGTAAATAATTCACCCCTCCACTTT.